The rows below give T cell receptor beta chains drawn from one sample of a study of blood T cell repertoires in COVID-19. Libraries were prepared by immunoSEQ multiplex PCR; TCRdb keeps only in-frame clonotypes and omits some of them. The sample lists 76,000 or so clones; approximately 89% were seen once. The sequenced sample was peripheral blood. The receptor source for this set is a human donor in a cohort sampled during active COVID-19. Both conserved end residues are part of each CDR3. D genes are given only for firm matches. Size values are once, few and many counts, or a class for expanded clones, and some rows have none.

size: .
V: TRBV24-1
J: TRBJ2-1
D: TRBD1
DNA: TGTGCCACCAGTGATTCGACAGGGTTCTCCTACAATGAGCAGTTCTTC
CDR3: CATSDSTGFSYNEQFF

size: .
V: TRBV18
J: TRBJ2-6
D: .
DNA: TGTGCCAGCTCACCAGTACAGGTATACTCTGGGGCCAACGTCCTGACTTTC
CDR3: CASSPVQVYSGANVLTF

size: .
V: TRBV18
J: TRBJ2-3
D: .
DNA: TGTGCCAGCTCACCACAAGGACAGAGAGATACGCAGTATTTT
CDR3: CASSPQGQRDTQYF

size: .
V: TRBV12-3/TRBV12-4
J: TRBJ1-2
D: .
DNA: TGTGCCAGCAGTTTAGCCCAGACTGACTACACCTTC
CDR3: CASSLAQTDYTF

size: .
V: TRBV4-3
J: TRBJ2-5
D: .
DNA: TGCGCCAGCAGCCAAAAAGCCCGAGCAGGGGTCTACCAAGAGACCCAGTACTTC
CDR3: CASSQKARAGVYQETQYF

size: .
V: TRBV3-1/TRBV3-2
J: TRBJ2-7
D: TRBD1
DNA: TGTGCCAGCAGCCAAAGGGGGACAGGGCGGTGGGAGCAGTACTTC
CDR3: CASSQRGTGRWEQYF

size: .
V: TRBV7-9
J: TRBJ1-2
D: TRBD1
DNA: TGTGCCAGCAGCTTAATGACAGGGGCTCAATACTATGGCTACACCTTC
CDR3: CASSLMTGAQYYGYTF

size: .
V: TRBV16
J: TRBJ1-6
D: .
DNA: TGTGCCAGCAGCTTCCAGGCGGACAATAATTCACCCCTCCACTTT
CDR3: CASSFQADNNSPLHF

size: .
V: TRBV6-2/TRBV6-3
J: TRBJ2-2
D: .
DNA: TGTGCCAGCAGCGATAGGAACACCGGGGAGCTGTTTTTT
CDR3: CASSDRNTGELFF

size: .
V: TRBV5-1
J: TRBJ1-2
D: .
DNA: TGCGCCAGCAGCTTGGCCCTGTCCAACTATGGCTACACCTTC
CDR3: CASSLALSNYGYTF

size: .
V: TRBV3-1/TRBV3-2
J: TRBJ1-1
D: .
DNA: TGTGCCAGCAGCCTTCTGGCAGGGGCGTCCACTGAAGCTTTCTTT
CDR3: CASSLLAGASTEAFF

size: .
V: TRBV4-3
J: TRBJ1-1
D: .
DNA: TGCGCCAGCAGCCAGGGCAGGGGTGGCACTGAAGCTTTCTTT
CDR3: CASSQGRGGTEAFF

size: .
V: TRBV6-6
J: TRBJ1-4
D: TRBD1
DNA: TGTGCCAGCGCAACCGGGACAGCCCACCAAAAACTGTTTTTT
CDR3: CASATGTAHQKLFF

size: once
V: TRBV5-1
J: TRBJ2-3
D: TRBD2
DNA: TGCGCCAGCAGCTTGGCTTCGGGGGGGCCAGATACGCAGTATTTT
CDR3: CASSLASGGPDTQYF

size: .
V: TRBV4-1
J: TRBJ1-5
D: .
DNA: TGCGCCAGCAGCCAAGGGGACTATTATCAGCCCCAGCATTTT
CDR3: CASSQGDYYQPQHF

size: .
V: TRBV5-1
J: TRBJ2-2
D: .
DNA: TGCGCCAGCAGCTTCCCGCTAGACACCGGGGAGCTGTTTTTT
CDR3: CASSFPLDTGELFF

size: once
V: TRBV7-9
J: TRBJ2-5
D: .
DNA: TGTGCCAGCAGCGAGCAGGGGGAGACCCAGTACTTC
CDR3: CASSEQGETQYF

size: .
V: TRBV10-3
J: TRBJ2-7
D: .
DNA: TGTGCCACGGGGGACCGGGTGGGAGCCTACGAGCAGTACTTC
CDR3: CATGDRVGAYEQYF

size: .
V: TRBV5-6
J: TRBJ2-7
D: .
DNA: TGTGCCAGCAGCTTAACATGGGACTCGGGCTCCTACGAGCAGTACTTC
CDR3: CASSLTWDSGSYEQYF

size: .
V: TRBV7-2
J: TRBJ2-7
D: .
DNA: TGTGCCAGCAGCGCAGGTCAAAGGAACTACGAGCAGTACTTC
CDR3: CASSAGQRNYEQYF

size: .
V: TRBV5-1
J: TRBJ2-1
D: .
DNA: TGCGCCAGCAGCCTGCCTAGGGGACTGGGGAACAATGAGCAGTTCTTC
CDR3: CASSLPRGLGNNEQFF

size: .
V: TRBV19
J: TRBJ2-7
D: .
DNA: TGTGCCAGTAGTGTGACACTGTACGAGCAGTACTTC
CDR3: CASSVTLYEQYF

size: .
V: TRBV7-6
J: TRBJ2-2
D: TRBD2
DNA: TGTGCCAGCAGCTTAGGAGGGGGGACTAGCTTGACCGGGGAGCTGTTTTTT
CDR3: CASSLGGGTSLTGELFF

size: .
V: TRBV27
J: TRBJ2-2
D: TRBD2
DNA: TGTGCCAGCAGTTTAAGCGGGGGGGCAGTGGATCGTCACACCGGGGAGCTGTTTTTT
CDR3: CASSLSGGAVDRHTGELFF

size: .
V: TRBV9
J: TRBJ1-5
D: .
DNA: TGTGCCAGCAGCGTAGGGTCTACCTCCAATCAGCCCCAGCATTTT
CDR3: CASSVGSTSNQPQHF

size: once
V: TRBV5-4
J: TRBJ2-1
D: .
DNA: TGTGCCAGCAGCGCCCGACAGATATCCTACAATGAGCAGTTCTTC
CDR3: CASSARQISYNEQFF

size: .
V: TRBV19
J: TRBJ1-3
D: .
DNA: TGTGCCAGTAGACGGAGTCAGCCTGGAAACACCATATATTTT
CDR3: CASRRSQPGNTIYF

size: .
V: TRBV30
J: TRBJ1-2
D: TRBD1
DNA: TGTGCCTGGAATCTTCGGGACAGGGCCTATGGCTACACCTTC
CDR3: CAWNLRDRAYGYTF

size: .
V: TRBV11-2
J: TRBJ2-5
D: TRBD2
DNA: TGTGCCAGCAGCTACACCGGGACTAGGGGTGAGACCCAGTACTTC
CDR3: CASSYTGTRGETQYF

size: .
V: TRBV7-2
J: TRBJ2-5
D: .
DNA: TGTGCCAGCAGCCGTAACCCCGCCGGGCTGGGGAGCGAGACCCAGTACTTC
CDR3: CASSRNPAGLGSETQYF

size: .
V: TRBV6-5
J: TRBJ2-5
D: TRBD2
DNA: TGTGCCAGCCAGCGGACTAGTCATCAAGAGACCCAGTACTTC
CDR3: CASQRTSHQETQYF

size: .
V: TRBV7-8
J: TRBJ2-1
D: TRBD1
DNA: TGTGCCAGCAGCATCCGGGACAGGTACAATGAGCAGTTCTTC
CDR3: CASSIRDRYNEQFF

size: .
V: TRBV7-2
J: TRBJ2-7
D: .
DNA: TGTGCCAGCAGTCCAGGGGACCTACAAGAGCAGTACTTC
CDR3: CASSPGDLQEQYF

size: .
V: TRBV2
J: TRBJ2-1
D: .
DNA: TGTGCCAGCAGTGTGACCCGAGACAGCTCCTACAATGAGCAGTTCTTC
CDR3: CASSVTRDSSYNEQFF

size: .
V: TRBV9
J: TRBJ2-3
D: TRBD2
DNA: TGTGCCAGCAGCGTTGGAGCGGGGGGGCTAGGTACGCAGTATTTT
CDR3: CASSVGAGGLGTQYF

size: .
V: TRBV19
J: TRBJ1-1
D: .
DNA: TGTGCCACTCGAGAACAGGGATACACTGAAGCTTTCTTT
CDR3: CATREQGYTEAFF

size: .
V: TRBV5-8
J: TRBJ2-5
D: TRBD2
DNA: TGTGCCAGCAGCTTATCGCTAGCGGGGGAGACCCAGTACTTC
CDR3: CASSLSLAGETQYF

size: .
V: TRBV5-4
J: TRBJ2-1
D: .
DNA: TGTGCCAGCAGGCGCGGGACTTCCAATGAGCAGTTCTTC
CDR3: CASRRGTSNEQFF

size: .
V: TRBV7-9
J: TRBJ2-7
D: .
DNA: TGTGCCAGCAGCGCCGGGACAACCCAGTCCTACGAGCAGTACTTC
CDR3: CASSAGTTQSYEQYF